The rows below give T cell receptor beta chains drawn from one sample of a study of blood T cell repertoires in COVID-19. Produced via immunoSEQ multiplex PCR; TCRdb's table is partial and in-frame only. The data show some 190,000 clones, 85% seen once. Sequenced sample: peripheral blood. The receptor source for this set is a woman of 80 years or more with acute or convalescent COVID-19. The CDR3 runs from the conserved cysteine through the conserved F or W. Fields, in order: J gene, V gene, CDR3 protein.

J gene: TRBJ2-4
V gene: TRBV27
CDR3 protein: CASSPTRLAKNIQYF

J gene: TRBJ1-3
V gene: TRBV19
CDR3 protein: CASSRQSRSSGNTIYF

J gene: TRBJ2-7
V gene: TRBV29-1
CDR3 protein: CSVAGTSDYEQYF

J gene: TRBJ2-3
V gene: TRBV12-3/TRBV12-4
CDR3 protein: CASSWTSDTQYF

J gene: TRBJ2-1
V gene: TRBV4-3
CDR3 protein: CASSPQIQGPYNEQFF

J gene: TRBJ2-1
V gene: TRBV4-1
CDR3 protein: CASSQVPLAGGPNEQFF

J gene: TRBJ2-2
V gene: TRBV4-3
CDR3 protein: CASSRDPDTGELFF

J gene: TRBJ2-3
V gene: TRBV19
CDR3 protein: CASSIAGDRADTQYF

J gene: TRBJ2-1
V gene: TRBV4-3
CDR3 protein: CASSQAITGANEQFF

J gene: TRBJ2-1
V gene: TRBV28
CDR3 protein: CASSLLVENYNEQFF

J gene: TRBJ1-4
V gene: TRBV7-2
CDR3 protein: CASSRLMTGVNEKLFF

J gene: TRBJ2-7
V gene: TRBV7-8
CDR3 protein: CASSQVGSSSYEQYF

J gene: TRBJ1-1
V gene: TRBV19
CDR3 protein: CASRDRAGLGMNTEAFF

J gene: TRBJ1-1
V gene: TRBV11-2
CDR3 protein: CASRRTENTEAFF

J gene: TRBJ2-1
V gene: TRBV27
CDR3 protein: CASSRLAGNNEQFF

J gene: TRBJ2-7
V gene: TRBV25-1
CDR3 protein: CASSDISETGSYEQYF

J gene: TRBJ2-7
V gene: TRBV27
CDR3 protein: CASSLSTSGSGEQYF

J gene: TRBJ2-7
V gene: TRBV18
CDR3 protein: CASSRLRDYEQYF

J gene: TRBJ2-3
V gene: TRBV24-1
CDR3 protein: CATSDWGLAGTDTQYF

J gene: TRBJ2-1
V gene: TRBV11-3
CDR3 protein: CASSFHASSYNEQFF

J gene: TRBJ1-3
V gene: TRBV19
CDR3 protein: CASNLGRLSGNTIYF

J gene: TRBJ1-1
V gene: TRBV6-5
CDR3 protein: CASSFFTGGYAEAFF

J gene: TRBJ2-3
V gene: TRBV4-3
CDR3 protein: CASSQDFASESSTDTQYF

J gene: TRBJ2-5
V gene: TRBV5-1
CDR3 protein: CASSPGLAGETQYF

J gene: TRBJ1-2
V gene: TRBV6-6
CDR3 protein: CASSIQGAGGYTF

J gene: TRBJ2-1
V gene: TRBV11-2
CDR3 protein: CASSLRASDIYNEQFF

J gene: TRBJ2-1
V gene: TRBV7-2
CDR3 protein: CASSLVPQRIYNEQFF

J gene: TRBJ2-1
V gene: TRBV15
CDR3 protein: CATSRGLWGAYNEQFF

J gene: TRBJ1-6
V gene: TRBV18
CDR3 protein: CASSLDSNSPLHF

J gene: TRBJ2-5
V gene: TRBV23-1
CDR3 protein: CAIKDRGGETQYF

J gene: TRBJ2-2
V gene: TRBV9
CDR3 protein: CASSGYRGALGELFF

J gene: TRBJ2-1
V gene: TRBV14
CDR3 protein: CASSPGRLGGLYNEQFF

J gene: TRBJ1-5
V gene: TRBV18
CDR3 protein: CASSPGLDQPQHF

J gene: TRBJ1-5
V gene: TRBV3-1/TRBV3-2
CDR3 protein: CASSQVQPQHF

J gene: TRBJ2-3
V gene: TRBV6-4
CDR3 protein: CASSRQGRDTQYF

J gene: TRBJ1-3
V gene: TRBV19
CDR3 protein: CASRVAAVQPFGNTIYF

J gene: TRBJ1-6
V gene: TRBV5-4
CDR3 protein: CASSLDQGNSPLHF

J gene: TRBJ2-7
V gene: TRBV15
CDR3 protein: CATSRGDREGYEQYF

J gene: TRBJ2-5
V gene: TRBV11-1
CDR3 protein: CASSFRGQVGETQYF

J gene: TRBJ2-7
V gene: TRBV7-2
CDR3 protein: CASSFLAGGNEQYF

J gene: TRBJ1-4
V gene: TRBV3-1/TRBV3-2
CDR3 protein: CASSLQGANEKLFF

J gene: TRBJ2-2
V gene: TRBV5-1
CDR3 protein: CASSLDSRLNTGELFF

J gene: TRBJ1-5
V gene: TRBV2
CDR3 protein: CASKPGSGLSNQPQHF

J gene: TRBJ2-5
V gene: TRBV19
CDR3 protein: CASSIGGKETQYF

J gene: TRBJ2-7
V gene: TRBV11-2
CDR3 protein: CASSLDRGREQYF

J gene: TRBJ2-7
V gene: TRBV9
CDR3 protein: CASSVLAGGPLNEQYF

J gene: TRBJ1-2
V gene: TRBV27
CDR3 protein: CASSLSGVGLVGYTF

J gene: TRBJ2-3
V gene: TRBV9
CDR3 protein: CASSPQSDTQYF

J gene: TRBJ2-7
V gene: TRBV4-3
CDR3 protein: CASSQQQQIYEQYF

J gene: TRBJ1-5
V gene: TRBV7-2
CDR3 protein: CASSLTTRNQPQHF